The TCR beta chain under discussion was sequenced for a study of beta chain features in type 1 diabetes. Across the study: Age, gender and cell yields were alike across patients and healthy donors.

Every isolated RNA sample was fully reverse transcribed, so sequencing captured expressed TCRB transcripts. Method: immunoSEQ multiplex PCR; TCRdb's copy keeps in-frame clones and lacks some. The data contain more than 150,000 clones, approximately 8.4% of them singletons. Using CD45RO/CCR7/CD25/CD127/CD95/CD27, CD4+ naive, central memory, regulatory and stem cell-like memory cells were sorted. This clonotype was sampled from a woman aged 18-35 years in good health. The sequencing input was central memory CD4+ T cells from blood.

The CDR3 DNA is TGTGCCAGCAGCTTAGCTGGGACTAGCGGCGGTACGCAGTATTTT. Protein sequence: CASSLAGTSGGTQYF. This chain uses TRBV7-2 with TRBJ2-3, with 11 bases lining up with TRBD2. V trimming: 0 bases; J trimming: 8 bases; junction bases outside the gene matches: 4. Per the germline V gene, CDR1 is SGHTA and CDR2 is FQGNSA. The CDR3 is 15 residues long.